This TCR beta chain came from a study of response to subunit inactivated influenza vaccine. Via MiXCR, TCRdb re-called the RT-PCR reads, giving one row per CDR3 protein. This sample has around 570,000 distinct CDR3 sequences; around 11% occur once, and the top ten carry about 10%. Germline CDR1 MDHEN, CDR2 SYDVKM. V lost 6 bases, J lost 6 bases, and 11 bases stayed unmatched. CDR3 size: 14 residues. A few counts support this clonotype. These data also formed part of another study, on T cells expressing NK-cell markers. That paper adds: Libraries used 5'RACE template switching adding universal primer site and UMIs.

The V gene is TRBV28, the J gene TRBJ2-7, with 7 bases identical to TRBD1. The TCR sequence derives from a man between 50 and 59 years old who received an inactivated influenza vaccine. The sequences come from PBMCs from blood, collected on the day of vaccination. The CDR3 is CASRQTGKGSEQYF. Written as DNA, the CDR3 is TGTGCCAGCAGGCAGACAGGGAAGGGTAGCGAGCAGTACTTC.